One and the same sample provided the 26 T cell receptor beta chains below, sequenced in a study of beta chain features in type 1 diabetes. Findings and limits, study-wide: In every one of the four CD4+ subsets, TCRB CDR3s were moderately but significantly shorter in Type 1 diabetes patients.

Reverse transcribing all isolated RNA meant expressed TCRB transcripts were sequenced. Only in-frame clones appear in the TCRdb table, and some are missing; sequencing was by immunoSEQ multiplex PCR. This table holds about 650,000 clones, 12% found once. These TCRs' antigens remain unknown. The sequencing input was naive CD4+ T cells from blood. The receptors derive from a man younger than 40 with type 1 diabetes.

This clone was observed at least ten times. The V gene is TRBV25-1, the J gene TRBJ2-6; 7 bases line up with TRBD1. Germline V CDR1 and CDR2: MGHDK, SYGVNS. With V trimmed by 0 bases and J by 2 bases, 1 base remained unmatched. CDR3 length: 16 amino acids. Written as DNA, the CDR3 is TGTGCCAGCAGTGAATATGGGACAGCTGGGGCCAACGTCCTGACTTTC. It specifies CASSEYGTAGANVLTF.

The chain has TRBV7-2 and TRBJ2-3, with D tentatively TRBD2 (5 bases). The germline V gene encodes CDR1 SGHTA and CDR2 FQGNSA. Trimming shortened V by 5 bases and J by 6 bases, and 15 bases separated the two germline ends. This CDR3 comprises 14 residues. The CDR3 reads CASSPTRVTDTQYF. The CDR3 bases are TGTGCCAGCAGCCCGACGAGGGTGACCGATACGCAGTATTTT.

The chain recombines TRBV4-3 with TRBJ1-5; D is unclear. Germline V gives CDR1 LGHNA, CDR2 YSLEER. Trimming cost V 0 bases and J 4 bases, with 13 bases left between them. The CDR3 covers 16 residues. CDR3 nucleotides: TGCGCCAGCAGCCAAGATCATACAGTGAGTAATCAGCCCCAGCATTTT. It codes for CASSQDHTVSNQPQHF.

The V call is TRBV6-6, the J call TRBJ2-1; unclear D gene. Germline assignment: CDR1 MNHNY and CDR2 SVGAGI (reference sequence). This CDR3 is 11 amino acids long. Trimming stripped 7 bases from V and 9 bases from J, with 10 bases between. DNA of the CDR3: TGTGCCAGCACTCAAAATATTGAGCAGTTCTTC. Amino acids: CASTQNIEQFF.

This clone was picked up a small number of times. This sample also contains other DNA sequences that code for the same CDR3. The chain links TRBV9 to TRBJ1-5, with D tentatively TRBD1 (5 bases). Trimming stripped 1 base from V and 4 bases from J, with 6 bases between. CDR3 length: 13 residues. Germline-derived CDR1 and CDR2 are SGDLS and YYNGEE. The DNA for the CDR3 is TGTGCCAGCAGCGTAACAGGAAATCAGCCCCAGCATTTT. Translating it yields CASSVTGNQPQHF.

CDR3 nucleotide sequence: TGTGCCAGCAGCGCCCAGGGGCCCGGGGAGCTGTTTTTT. It translates to CASSAQGPGELFF. The chain employs TRBV6-1 and TRBJ2-2; perhaps TRBD1 as D (6 bases). CDR1 MNHNS and CDR2 SASEGT come from the germline V gene. The CDR3 is 13 amino acids. V dropped 6 bases and J dropped 6 bases, with 11 bases sitting between them.

V and J are TRBV7-9 and TRBJ1-5, with no clear D. This CDR3 spans 16 amino acids. The germline V gene has CDR1 SEHNR and CDR2 FQNEAQ (reference sequence). V was clipped by 5 bases and J by 7 bases, with 21 bases between them. The CDR3 DNA reads TGTGCCAGCAGCCCCAACAGCCGGGGAGCGAGCCAGCCCCAGCATTTT. It encodes CASSPNSRGASQPQHF.

The chain has TRBV7-2 and TRBJ1-2; 7 bases fit TRBD1. Germline CDR1 is SGHTA and CDR2 is FQGNSA. Germline trimming cut 3 bases from V and 2 bases from J; bases unmatched to any gene: 9. The CDR3 has 16 amino acids. DNA for the CDR3: TGTGCCAGCAGCTTCGGTCGGACAGGCGCCAACTATGGCTACACCTTC. The encoded protein is CASSFGRTGANYGYTF.

The chain has TRBV29-1 and TRBJ1-5; 7 positions match TRBD1. Germline V lookup: CDR1 SQVTM, CDR2 ANQGSEA. The CDR3 sequence is 13 residues long. With 5 bases clipped from V and 3 bases from J, the junction kept 4 bases outside the gene matches. The chain's CDR3 is CSVRQGDNQPQHF. CDR3 nucleotide sequence: TGCAGCGTTCGGCAGGGGGACAATCAGCCCCAGCATTTT.

The chain recombines TRBV6-6 with TRBJ1-2; the match to TRBD1 covers 11 bases. The CDR3 has 15 amino acids. The V gene end was trimmed by 6 bases and the J gene end by 2 bases; junction bases not matched to a gene: 5. Per germline, CDR1 MNHNY and CDR2 SVGAGI (reference sequence). CDR3 in amino acids: CASSPGTGGNYGYTF. The CDR3 DNA sequence: TGTGCCAGCAGCCCCGGGACAGGGGGAAACTATGGCTACACCTTC.

This clone was picked up a small number of times. V and J are TRBV6-5 and TRBJ1-1, with D hard to call. V lost 7 bases to trimming and J lost 0 bases, with 9 bases between them. Germline CDR1 reads MNHEY; CDR2 reads SVGAGI. CDR3 size: 13 residues. The CDR3 sequence: CASTRAMNTEAFF. The CDR3 region has the DNA TGTGCCAGCACCCGCGCTATGAACACTGAAGCTTTCTTT.

This chain connects TRBV19 to TRBJ2-7; 8 bases are shared with TRBD1. The germline CDR1 and CDR2 sequences are LNHDA and SQIVND (reference sequence). J was trimmed by 1 base and V by 3 bases; bases with no gene match: 5. This CDR3 is 15 amino acids long. The CDR3 DNA follows: TGTGCCAGTAGTATTAATGGACAGGGTTCCTACGAGCAGTACTTC. Residues: CASSINGQGSYEQYF.

This clone was counted only a few times. The gene calls are TRBV7-2 and TRBJ2-1; D not certain. The V end was cut by 1 base, the J end by 3 bases, with 7 bases between. CDR1 is SGHTA, CDR2 FQGNSA, per germline. This CDR3 has 14 residues. The CDR3 DNA follows: TGTGCCAGCAGCTTAGATGGTAGCTACAATGAGCAGTTCTTC. Translated, it gives CASSLDGSYNEQFF. Full variable domain (rest looked up from reference TRBV7-2 and TRBJ2-1): GAGVSQSPSNKVTEKGKDVELRCDPISGHTALYWYRQSLGQGLEFLIYFQGNSAPDKSGLPSDRFSAERTGGSVSTLTIQRTQQEDSAVYLCASSLDGSYNEQFFGPGTRLTVL.

This clone was detected a few times. J is TRBJ1-4 and V is TRBV4-3, with D tentatively TRBD1 (5 bases). Germline V lookup: CDR1 LGHNA, CDR2 YSLEER. Trimming cost V 0 bases and J 7 bases, with 12 bases left between them. The CDR3 is made up of 15 amino acids. The CDR3 spells CASSQDLGTSEKLFF. CDR3 nucleotide sequence: TGCGCCAGCAGCCAAGATTTGGGGACTTCTGAAAAACTGTTTTTT.

The chain is built from TRBV6-5 and TRBJ2-7; D could derive from TRBD1 or TRBD2 (6 bases each). This CDR3 comprises 13 residues. CDR1 MNHEY and CDR2 SVGAGI come from the germline V gene. The ends were cut back, 6 bases at V and 3 bases at J, with 12 bases in the middle. CDR3 loop: CASSSEGGYEQYF. CDR3 in DNA: TGTGCCAGCAGCTCCGAGGGGGGCTACGAGCAGTACTTC.

This clone was recorded a few times. The chain uses TRBV29-1 and TRBJ2-3; no clear D. The CDR3 is 15 amino acids. Deletions cut 6 bases from V and 3 bases from J, with 19 bases between. Germline CDR1 is SQVTM and CDR2 is ANQGSEA. The CDR3 loop reads CSVARLAFPTDTQYF. CDR3 sequence (DNA): TGCAGCGTCGCTAGATTGGCCTTCCCTACAGATACGCAGTATTTT.

This clone has a handful of counts. The chain uses TRBV4-3 and TRBJ2-3; tentatively, D is TRBD2 (7 bases). The CDR3 spans 15 residues. Germline CDR1 LGHNA, CDR2 YSLEER. Trimming removed 2 bases from V and 6 bases from J, with 15 bases in between. The CDR3 DNA reads as TGCGCCAGCAGCCAAACCGAGGCGGGGGCGGATACGCAGTATTTT. Its translation is CASSQTEAGADTQYF.

The chain couples TRBV2 to TRBJ2-5; D is possibly TRBD1 (6 bases). Trimming left V 3 bases short and J 5 bases short, with 16 bases between. Germline CDR1 and CDR2: SNHLY and FYNNEI. The CDR3 has 15 amino acids. CDR3 region: CASSEEQGVGETQYF. The CDR3, as DNA: TGTGCCAGCAGTGAGGAACAGGGCGTAGGTGAGACCCAGTACTTC.

The chain has TRBV7-9 and TRBJ1-5, with 8 bases fitting TRBD1. Germline loops: CDR1 SEHNR, CDR2 FQNEAQ (reference sequence). CDR3 length: 14 amino acids. V gave up 5 bases and J gave up 5 bases; unmatched junction bases: 5. CDR3 sequence: CASSPGQGYQPQHF. Written as DNA, the CDR3 is TGTGCCAGCAGCCCCGGACAGGGCTATCAGCCCCAGCATTTT.

This clone was seen only a few times. The sample contains more than one DNA sequence encoding this CDR3. CDR3 sequence (DNA): TGTGCCAGCAGCTTTAGGGGTGGGGAGACCCAGTACTTC. Translating gives CASSFRGGETQYF. The V call is TRBV5-4, the J call TRBJ2-5, with D perhaps TRBD1 (5 bases). This CDR3 is 13 amino acids long. CDR1 is SGHNT and CDR2 is YYREEE in the germline V gene (reference sequence). V was trimmed by 2 bases and J by 5 bases, leaving 10 bases between them.

The CDR3 nucleotides read TGTGCCAGCTCACAACGGGACGGGCCCTACGAGCAGTACTTC. Translated, it gives CASSQRDGPYEQYF. The gene calls are TRBV18 and TRBJ2-7; perhaps D is TRBD1 or TRBD2 (5 bases each). The V end lost 4 bases, the J end lost 2 bases, and 12 bases lay between the germline ends. CDR3 length: 14 residues. Germline V gene data show CDR1 as KGHSH and CDR2 as LQKENI.

The chain joins TRBV27 to TRBJ2-2; no definite D call. The germline V gene has CDR1 MNHEY and CDR2 SMNVEV (reference sequence). The CDR3 covers 14 residues. V was pared by 3 bases and J by 4 bases, with 9 bases between. The CDR3 sequence: CASSFVGFTGELFF. DNA of the CDR3: TGTGCCAGCAGTTTTGTAGGGTTCACCGGGGAGCTGTTTTTT.

This clone appeared a few times. The rearrangement joins TRBV2 to TRBJ1-2; possibly TRBD1 for D (6 bases). CDR3 length: 13 amino acids. From germline, CDR1 is SNHLY and CDR2 FYNNEI. V lost 3 bases to trimming and J lost 7 bases, with 12 bases between them. The CDR3 region has the DNA TGTGCCAGCAGTGATCGGGGGGCAATTGGCTACACCTTC. Its translation: CASSDRGAIGYTF.

In its sample, this clone was seen a few times. The chain employs TRBV7-2 and TRBJ2-5; D is perhaps TRBD1 or TRBD2 (5 bases each). Trimming took off 5 bases at V and 5 bases at J, with 12 bases between the two ends. Germline loops: CDR1 SGHTA, CDR2 FQGNSA. There are 13 residues in the CDR3. CDR3 region: CASSMGRRETQYF. The CDR3 nucleotides read TGTGCCAGCAGCATGGGACGACGGGAGACCCAGTACTTC.

The rearrangement links TRBV28 to TRBJ1-5; 8 bases are shared with TRBD1. The V and J ends lost 6 bases and 4 bases, in that order; junction bases with no gene match: 11. The length of the CDR3 is 16 residues. From germline, CDR1 is MDHEN and CDR2 SYDVKM. DNA of the CDR3: TGTGCCAGCAGAGAACTGACAGGGGTCGGAAATCAGCCCCAGCATTTT. Protein sequence: CASRELTGVGNQPQHF.

This clone came up a few times. This sequence joins TRBV29-1 and TRBJ2-1; a possible D gene is TRBD2 (5 bases). V was cut by 7 bases and J by 8 bases, with 15 bases left in between. Germline lookup yields CDR1 SQVTM and CDR2 ANQGSEA. The CDR3 extends over 12 amino acids. The CDR3 region is CSARLRFHEQFF. For the CDR3, the DNA is TGCAGCGCCCGACTACGTTTCCATGAGCAGTTCTTC.